These T cell receptor beta chains were read from a single sample in a study of T cell responses to AZD1222 COVID-19 vaccine. Only in-frame clones appear in the TCRdb table, and some are missing; sequencing was by immunoSEQ multiplex PCR. The sample yields tens of thousands of clones, 75% to 85% seen once. Specimen: peripheral blood, collected on day 0 of AZD1222 vaccination. These TCRs come from an adult in good health. Each CDR3 is given with its conserved first and last residue. The D gene is left open where the match is weak. The size field is filled for only some rows; it gives once, few, many or a size class.

clone size	V gene	J gene	D gene	CDR3 protein	CDR3 DNA
.	TRBV18	TRBJ1-6	.	CASSPRAAGQNSPLHF	TGTGCCAGCTCACCCCGAGCTGCAGGACAGAATTCACCCCTCCACTTT
.	TRBV2	TRBJ1-4	TRBD1	CASSEWDRAPKLFF	TGTGCCAGCAGTGAATGGGACAGGGCTCCAAAACTGTTTTTT
.	TRBV12-3/TRBV12-4	TRBJ1-5	.	CASSLNSNQPQHF	TGTGCCAGCAGTTTAAATAGCAATCAGCCCCAGCATTTT
.	TRBV2	TRBJ1-5	.	CASSDQGNSNQPQHF	TGTGCCAGCAGTGATCAGGGTAATAGCAATCAGCCCCAGCATTTT
once	TRBV30	TRBJ2-3	.	CAGGQRARDTQYF	TGTGCCGGAGGCCAGCGGGCGAGGGATACGCAGTATTTT
few	TRBV9	TRBJ2-4	TRBD1	CASSVGDRVGIQYF	TGTGCCAGCAGCGTAGGGGACAGGGTGGGCATTCAGTACTTC
.	TRBV3-1/TRBV3-2	TRBJ1-1	TRBD1	CASSVGQGVTEAFF	TGTGCCAGCAGCGTCGGACAGGGGGTTACTGAAGCTTTCTTT
.	TRBV7-8	TRBJ2-3	.	CASSTLARGSTDTQYF	TGTGCCAGCAGCACACTAGCTAGGGGTAGCACAGATACGCAGTATTTT
.	TRBV19	TRBJ1-4	.	CASTAGASNEKLFF	TGTGCCAGTACGGCGGGGGCGTCTAATGAAAAACTGTTTTTT
.	TRBV7-2	TRBJ2-7	TRBD1	CASSSWDREQYF	TGTGCCAGCAGCTCTTGGGACAGGGAGCAGTACTTC
once	TRBV10-2	TRBJ1-2	TRBD1	CASRGGQDHYGYTF	TGCGCCAGCAGGGGAGGACAGGATCACTATGGCTACACCTTC
once	TRBV5-1	TRBJ1-1	.	CASSANSKQTEAFF	TGCGCCAGCAGCGCGAACAGTAAACAAACTGAAGCTTTCTTT
once	TRBV7-3	TRBJ2-1	.	CASSLSWGVEQFF	TGTGCCAGCAGCTTAAGTTGGGGGGTTGAGCAGTTCTTC
once	TRBV6-5	TRBJ2-1	.	CASSIVYNEQFF	TGTGCCAGCAGTATCGTCTACAATGAGCAGTTCTTC
.	TRBV18	TRBJ2-3	.	CASSPGRVKETDTQYF	TGTGCCAGCTCACCAGGAAGGGTTAAGGAAACAGATACGCAGTATTTT
.	TRBV5-1	TRBJ2-2	TRBD1	CASSGRDREAIGELFF	TGCGCCAGCAGCGGCCGGGACAGGGAGGCCATCGGGGAGCTGTTTTTT
.	TRBV7-3	TRBJ2-7	.	CASSSQAGGEQYF	TGTGCCAGCAGCTCTCAGGCCGGAGGGGAGCAGTACTTC
.	TRBV7-7	TRBJ1-2	.	CASSLPGAGEGYGYTF	TGTGCCAGCAGCTTACCCGGGGCAGGGGAAGGCTATGGCTACACCTTC
.	TRBV7-2	TRBJ2-1	TRBD2	CASSPIGGGAFEQFF	TGTGCCAGCAGCCCGATTGGCGGGGGGGCGTTTGAGCAGTTCTTC
.	TRBV7-2	TRBJ1-6	.	CASSLIQVIYNSPLHF	TGTGCCAGCAGCTTAATCCAGGTTATCTATAATTCACCCCTCCACTTT
.	TRBV4-3	TRBJ1-1	.	CASSQVNRDDTEAFF	TGCGCCAGCAGCCAAGTTAACAGGGACGACACTGAAGCTTTCTTT
few	TRBV7-9	TRBJ1-2	TRBD1	CASSSSLSGQGYGYTF	TGTGCCAGCAGCTCGTCTTTATCGGGACAGGGTTATGGCTACACCTTC
once	TRBV21-1	TRBJ2-3	.	CASSKKSLAGVGDTQYF	TGTGCCAGCAGCAAAAAGTCTCTAGCGGGGGTCGGGGATACGCAGTATTTT
.	TRBV18	TRBJ2-5	TRBD2	CASSLDHSGAYQETQYF	TGTGCCAGCTCACTCGACCATAGCGGGGCGTACCAAGAGACCCAGTACTTC
.	TRBV28	TRBJ2-7	TRBD1	CASSLTGPSYEQYF	TGTGCCAGCAGTTTGACAGGGCCATCCTACGAGCAGTACTTC
once	TRBV28	TRBJ1-2	.	CASSYGQRGIF	TGTGCCAGCAGCTATGGACAGCGTGGGATCTTC